The text below deals with one T cell receptor (beta chain). The source of the sample is a study of blood T cell repertoires in COVID-19. Overall study: The study drew acute and convalescent COVID-19 samples from the United States, Italy and Spain. PBMCs, B-cell-depleted T cells, or T cells provided the cDNA or gDNA that made up the material.

V lost 5 bases, J lost 3 bases, and 13 bases lay in between. CDR3 length: 14 amino acids. CDR1 and CDR2 (germline): MNHNY, SVGAGI (reference sequence). In the original processing: By means of reference gene primer amplification, nucleated cell counts were estimated. The protocol was immunoSEQ multiplex PCR, while the TCRdb copy is restricted to in-frame clones and leaves out a portion. Clone size and V and J calls were adopted from that table, with D and trimming inferred from the DNA. The sample yields some 220,000 clones, 80% to 90% seen once. The origin of this receptor is a man in his forties or fifties who had recovered from COVID-19. Sequencing was performed on peripheral blood. The rearrangement joins TRBV6-6 to TRBJ1-2; maybe TRBD1 (5 bases). Here the CDR3 DNA reads TGTGCCAGCAGTACAGGACCGAATTACTATGGCTACACCTTC. It encodes CASSTGPNYYGYTF.